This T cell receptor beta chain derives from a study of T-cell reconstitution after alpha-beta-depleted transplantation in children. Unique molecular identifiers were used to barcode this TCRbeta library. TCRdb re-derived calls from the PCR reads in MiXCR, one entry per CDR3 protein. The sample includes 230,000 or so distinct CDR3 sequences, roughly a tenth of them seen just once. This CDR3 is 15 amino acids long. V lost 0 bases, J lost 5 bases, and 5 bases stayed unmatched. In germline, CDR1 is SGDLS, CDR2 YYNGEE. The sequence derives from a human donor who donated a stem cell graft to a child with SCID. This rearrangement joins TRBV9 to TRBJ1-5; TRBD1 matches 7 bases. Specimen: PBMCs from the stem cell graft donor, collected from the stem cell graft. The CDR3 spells CASSVEGDSYQPQHF. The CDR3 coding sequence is TGTGCCAGCAGCGTAGAAGGGGACAGCTATCAGCCCCAGCATTTT.